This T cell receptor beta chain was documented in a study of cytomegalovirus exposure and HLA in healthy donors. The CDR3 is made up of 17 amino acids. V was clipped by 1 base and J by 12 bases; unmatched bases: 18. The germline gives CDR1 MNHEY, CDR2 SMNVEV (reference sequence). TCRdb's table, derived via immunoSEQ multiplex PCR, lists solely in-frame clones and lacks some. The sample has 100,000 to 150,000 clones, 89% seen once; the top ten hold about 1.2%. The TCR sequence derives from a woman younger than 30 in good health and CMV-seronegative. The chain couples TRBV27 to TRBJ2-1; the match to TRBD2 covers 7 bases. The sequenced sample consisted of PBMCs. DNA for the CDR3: TGTGCCAGCAGTTTATTCGGCAACGTGGGTGTTCGGGGGGTGCAGTTCTTC. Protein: CASSLFGNVGVRGVQFF.